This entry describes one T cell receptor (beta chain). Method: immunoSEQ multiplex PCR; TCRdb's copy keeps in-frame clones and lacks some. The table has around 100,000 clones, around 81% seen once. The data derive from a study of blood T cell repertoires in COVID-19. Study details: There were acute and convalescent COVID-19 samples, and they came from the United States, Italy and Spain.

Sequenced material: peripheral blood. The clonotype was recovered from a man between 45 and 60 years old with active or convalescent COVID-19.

The CDR3 DNA reads TGTGCCAGCAGGAACGACAGGGGGCCCCCGTTCTTC. Translated, it gives CASRNDRGPPFF. This chain connects TRBV2 to TRBJ2-1, with 10 bases fitting TRBD1. The CDR3 loop spans 12 amino acids. The germline gives CDR1 SNHLY, CDR2 FYNNEI. The V gene end was trimmed by 6 bases and the J gene end by 15 bases; junction bases not matched to a gene: 8.